This T cell receptor beta chain was retrieved from a study of blood T cell repertoires in COVID-19. Background on the study: Some COVID-19 samples were acute and others convalescent; all came from the United States, Italy and Spain.

The table came from immunoSEQ multiplex PCR; TCRdb's copy has only in-frame clones and leaves some out. This sample has some 260,000 clones, with 86% found just once. Membership in each cohort depended on participant-reported clinical history. For recovered donors of Cohort 3, there were two negative PCRs, clearance, or symptom resolution. This CDR3 spans 13 amino acids. V shed 5 bases and J shed 2 bases, with 9 bases lying between them. Germline V gene data show CDR1 as LNHDA and CDR2 as SQIVND (reference sequence). The source of this sequence is a man aged 40-49 years who had recovered from COVID-19. The specimen was PBMCs or T cells enriched from blood (not recorded which). The chain uses TRBV19 and TRBJ1-2; no reliable D call. CDR3 sequence (DNA): TGTGCCAGTAGTTTCCAGATGAACTATGGCTACACCTTC. This codes for CASSFQMNYGYTF.